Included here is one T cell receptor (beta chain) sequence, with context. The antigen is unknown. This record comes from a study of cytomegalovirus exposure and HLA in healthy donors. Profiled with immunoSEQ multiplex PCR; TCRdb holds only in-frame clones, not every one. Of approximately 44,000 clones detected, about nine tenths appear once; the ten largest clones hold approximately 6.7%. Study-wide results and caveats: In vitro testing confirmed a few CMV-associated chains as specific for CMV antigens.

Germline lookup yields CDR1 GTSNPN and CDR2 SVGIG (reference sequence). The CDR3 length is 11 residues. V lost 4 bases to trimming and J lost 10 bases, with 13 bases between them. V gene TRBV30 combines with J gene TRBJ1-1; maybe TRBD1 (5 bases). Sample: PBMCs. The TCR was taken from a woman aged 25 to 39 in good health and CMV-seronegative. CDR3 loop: CAWNDQGGAFF. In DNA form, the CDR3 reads TGTGCCTGGAACGACCAGGGAGGAGCTTTCTTT.